The 28 T cell receptor beta chains below were found in one sample sequenced in a study of cytomegalovirus exposure and HLA in healthy donors. Primers for the PCR totalled 60 Vbeta and 13 Jbeta. Some clones are missing from TCRdb's copy, which holds only in-frame ones; the method was immunoSEQ multiplex PCR. This listing includes over 65,000 clones. The sequencing sample was made of PBMCs. These receptors came from a man aged 25-45 years in good health and CMV-seronegative.

The chain joins TRBV2 to TRBJ2-7; D not resolved. Trimming took 4 bases from V and 4 from J, leaving 5 bases between them. Germline lookup yields CDR1 SNHLY and CDR2 FYNNEI. The CDR3 is made up of 11 amino acids. CDR3 in amino acids: CASSVQYEQYF. Here the CDR3 DNA reads TGTGCCAGCAGTGTTCAGTACGAGCAGTACTTC.

The rearrangement joins TRBV9 to TRBJ2-1, with a weak D call TRBD1 (5 bases). V lost 2 bases, J lost 7 bases, and 10 bases lay in between. The CDR3 is made up of 13 amino acids. Germline values: CDR1 SGDLS, CDR2 YYNGEE. The CDR3 DNA is TGTGCCAGCAGCGTCGGCCCAGGGAATGAGCAGTTCTTC. Translated, it gives CASSVGPGNEQFF. Full variable domain (missing parts from reference TRBV9 and TRBJ2-1): DSGVTQTPKHLITATGQRVTLRCSPRSGDLSVYWYQQSLDQGLQFLIQYYNGEERAKGNILERFSAQQFPDLHSELNLSSLELGDSALYFCASSVGPGNEQFFGPGTRLTVL.

The chain joins TRBV19 to TRBJ2-7; tentative D call: TRBD1 (5 bases). The CDR3 runs to 14 residues. V was cut by 5 bases and J by 5 bases, with 16 bases left in between. Germline V lookup: CDR1 LNHDA, CDR2 SQIVND (reference sequence). CDR3 in amino acids: CASSVDSQTDEQYF. CDR3 sequence (DNA): TGTGCCAGTAGTGTCGACAGCCAAACCGACGAGCAGTACTTC.

This chain links TRBV5-4 with TRBJ2-7; 10 positions agree with TRBD1. Trimming at V came to 4 bases and at J to 6 bases, leaving 19 bases not matched to a gene. Per germline, CDR1 SGHNT and CDR2 YYREEE (reference sequence). The CDR3 sequence is 18 residues long. This CDR3 is CASSPGWVWGTGVVEQYF. CDR3 sequence (DNA): TGTGCCAGCAGCCCGGGATGGGTGTGGGGGACAGGGGTTGTCGAGCAGTACTTC.

As to this clone: Other DNA sequences of this sample code for an identical CDR3. The J gene is TRBJ2-2, the V gene TRBV19; possibly TRBD1 for D (6 bases). CDR3 size: 15 residues. Germline CDR1 and CDR2: LNHDA and SQIVND (reference sequence). Trimming stripped 3 bases from V and 4 bases from J, with 12 bases between. DNA for the CDR3: TGTGCCAGTAGTATCCTACAGGGTATCACCGGGGAGCTGTTTTTT. Protein sequence: CASSILQGITGELFF.

This chain connects TRBV5-1 to TRBJ2-5, with a weak D call TRBD1 (6 bases). CDR3 length: 14 residues. CDR1 and CDR2 (germline): SGHRS, YFSETQ. Trimming left V 1 base short and J 3 bases short, with 10 bases between. DNA for the CDR3: TGCGCCAGCAGCTTGTCCTCAGGGGAAGAGACCCAGTACTTC. This encodes CASSLSSGEETQYF. Together with reference TRBV5-1 and TRBJ2-5, the CDR3 gives the full variable domain: KAGVTQTPRYLIKTRGQQVTLSCSPISGHRSVSWYQQTPGQGLQFLFEYFSETQRNKGNFPGRFSGRQFSNSRSEMNVSTLELGDSALYLCASSLSSGEETQYFGPGTRLLVL.

V usage is TRBV18 and J usage is TRBJ2-7, with D possibly matching TRBD2 (5 bases). Germline V lookup: CDR1 KGHSH, CDR2 LQKENI. Trimming shortened V by 4 bases and J by 6 bases, and 16 bases separated the two germline ends. The CDR3 contains 14 residues. In nucleotides, the CDR3 is TGTGCCAGCTCACGTGGACTGGAAGCTCGCGAGCAGTACTTC. This translates into CASSRGLEAREQYF.

The rearrangement uses TRBV19 and TRBJ1-2, with TRBD1 matching 8 bases. The CDR3 contains 15 residues. V shed 7 bases, J shed 2 bases, and the junction held 9 bases outside the gene matches. CDR1 LNHDA and CDR2 SQIVND come from the germline V gene (reference sequence). The CDR3 DNA is TGTGCCAGTATTCAACAGGGGGGAAGCAACTATGGCTACACCTTC. This codes for CASIQQGGSNYGYTF. Drawing the rest from reference TRBV19 and TRBJ1-2, the complete variable domain is DGGITQSPKYLFRKEGQNVTLSCEQNLNHDAMYWYRQDPGQGLRLIYYSQIVNDFQKGDIAEGYSVSREKKESFPLTVTSAQKNPTAFYLCASIQQGGSNYGYTFGSGTRLTVV.

The CDR3 spells CASSYDGAYNEQFF. CDR3 bases: TGTGCCAGCAGTTATGACGGAGCCTACAATGAGCAGTTCTTC. The chain combines TRBV6-5 with TRBJ2-1, with D hard to call. This CDR3 contains 14 residues. The V end was cut by 3 bases, the J end by 2 bases, with 8 bases between. Germline V gene data show CDR1 as MNHEY and CDR2 as SVGAGI.

The V and J genes are TRBV5-1 and TRBJ1-3; maybe TRBD1 (5 bases). Germline values: CDR1 SGHRS, CDR2 YFSETQ. The length of the CDR3 is 15 residues. V was trimmed by 2 bases and J by 4 bases, leaving 13 bases between them. CDR3 loop: CASSLDSLGGNTIYF. The CDR3 DNA is TGCGCCAGCAGCTTAGACAGTCTGGGAGGAAACACCATATATTTT.

J is TRBJ2-5 and V is TRBV19, with TRBD2 identical over 16 bases. This CDR3 is 14 amino acids long. Per germline, CDR1 LNHDA and CDR2 SQIVND (reference sequence). Unmatched junction bases numbered 0, after V lost 6 bases and J lost 5 bases. The CDR3 bases are TGTGCCAGTAGGGGACTAGCGGGAGGGGAGACCCAGTACTTC. As protein: CASRGLAGGETQYF.

The rearrangement uses TRBV5-6 and TRBJ1-2; TRBD1 agrees at 8 bases. The CDR3 covers 15 residues. V was pared by 5 bases and J by 4 bases, with 10 bases of the junction left unmatched. In germline, CDR1 is SGHDT, CDR2 YYEEEE. The CDR3 nucleotides read TGTGCCAGCAGTTACGCAGGGGGCGCAGGCTATGGCTACACCTTC. Its protein is CASSYAGGAGYGYTF.

The rearrangement links TRBV6-6 to TRBJ1-4, with 7 bases aligning to TRBD1. V trimming: 6 bases; J trimming: 5 bases; junction bases outside the gene matches: 9. Per the germline V gene, CDR1 is MNHNY and CDR2 is SVGAGI (reference sequence). CDR3 length: 15 residues. CDR3 residues: CASRATGYINEKLFF. DNA of the CDR3: TGTGCCAGCAGAGCGACAGGGTACATCAATGAAAAACTGTTTTTT.

The chain is built from TRBV15 and TRBJ2-3; 13 nucleotides agree with TRBD2. The CDR3 covers 18 residues. Germline CDR1 LNHNV, CDR2 YYDKDF (reference sequence). J was trimmed by 8 bases and V by 5 bases; bases with no gene match: 16. The CDR3 DNA sequence: TGTGCCACCAGCCCCTACACGGGACTAGCGGGGCGTGCGGGTACGCAGTATTTT. It encodes CATSPYTGLAGRAGTQYF. The full variable domain, with the rest looked up from reference TRBV15 and TRBJ2-3, is DAMVIQNPRYQVTQFGKPVTLSCSQTLNHNVMYWYQQKSSQAPKLLFHYYDKDFNNEADTPDNFQSRRPNTSFCFLDIRSPGLGDTAMYLCATSPYTGLAGRAGTQYFGPGTRLTVL.

The chain links TRBV5-1 to TRBJ2-7, with 7 bases that match TRBD1. V lost 4 bases, J lost 4 bases, and 8 bases stayed unmatched. Germline V lookup: CDR1 SGHRS, CDR2 YFSETQ. The CDR3 consists of 14 residues. This chain's CDR3 is CASSNRDSLYEQYF. The CDR3 DNA reads TGCGCCAGCAGCAATCGGGACAGTCTATACGAGCAGTACTTC.

The chain employs TRBV6-5 and TRBJ1-5; D ambiguous. This CDR3 contains 13 residues. V lost 4 bases, J lost 7 bases, and 11 bases lay in between. CDR1 is MNHEY, CDR2 SVGAGI, per germline. The CDR3 here is CASSWEAGQPQHF. Here the CDR3 DNA reads TGTGCCAGCAGTTGGGAGGCCGGACAGCCCCAGCATTTT.

The gene calls are TRBV9 and TRBJ1-1, with D maybe TRBD1 (5 bases). The germline V and J ends were trimmed by 0 bases and 4 bases, with 13 bases remaining between them. CDR3 length equals 15 residues. Germline V lookup: CDR1 SGDLS, CDR2 YYNGEE. The CDR3: CASSVDGQGSTEAFF. The CDR3 DNA sequence: TGTGCCAGCAGCGTAGATGGTCAGGGAAGCACTGAAGCTTTCTTT.

The genes are TRBV29-1 and TRBJ2-1; D possibly corresponds to TRBD2 (7 bases). V lost 5 bases and J 0 bases, leaving 14 bases between the germline ends. The CDR3 is 15 amino acids. Germline V gives CDR1 SQVTM, CDR2 ANQGSEA. The CDR3 sequence: CSVKGGPVSYNEQFF. Written as DNA, the CDR3 is TGCAGCGTTAAGGGGGGGCCGGTCTCCTACAATGAGCAGTTCTTC.

This chain connects TRBV2 to TRBJ1-1; D uncertain. V was clipped by 1 base and J by 5 bases, with 14 bases between them. Germline values: CDR1 SNHLY, CDR2 FYNNEI. The CDR3 length is 15 residues. The CDR3: CASSEGPGRITEAFF. In DNA form, the CDR3 reads TGTGCCAGCAGTGAAGGCCCCGGCAGGATAACTGAAGCTTTCTTT.

Concerning this clone itself: Other DNA variants within this sample encode the same CDR3. This chain joins TRBV29-1 and TRBJ2-2; 9 bases line up with TRBD1. Germline lookup yields CDR1 SQVTM and CDR2 ANQGSEA. The CDR3 has 13 residues. J gave up 3 bases and V 7 bases, and 3 bases lay outside the gene matches. CDR3: CSGRTGDTGELFF. The CDR3 DNA reads as TGCAGCGGAAGGACAGGGGACACCGGGGAGCTGTTTTTT.

The chain joins TRBV5-1 to TRBJ2-1, with 9 bases matching TRBD1. V trimming: 4 bases; J trimming: 6 bases; junction bases outside the gene matches: 8. The germline gives CDR1 SGHRS, CDR2 YFSETQ. The CDR3 has 15 residues. CDR3 DNA sequence: TGCGCCAGCAGCGTCTCCGGGACAGGGATCAATGAGCAGTTCTTC. Translated, it gives CASSVSGTGINEQFF. The full variable domain, completed using reference TRBV5-1 and TRBJ2-1, is KAGVTQTPRYLIKTRGQQVTLSCSPISGHRSVSWYQQTPGQGLQFLFEYFSETQRNKGNFPGRFSGRQFSNSRSEMNVSTLELGDSALYLCASSVSGTGINEQFFGPGTRLTVL.

The V and J genes are TRBV25-1 and TRBJ1-4; 9 positions match TRBD1. The CDR3 is 15 amino acids. From germline, CDR1 is MGHDK and CDR2 SYGVNS. The V and J ends lost 3 bases and 8 bases, in that order; junction bases with no gene match: 7. DNA of the CDR3: TGTGCCAGCAGTGAGTACAGGGGGCTTGAAGAAAAACTGTTTTTT. Protein: CASSEYRGLEEKLFF.

V is TRBV10-3 and J is TRBJ2-3; 8 bases align to TRBD1. The CDR3 is 16 amino acids. The germline CDR1 and CDR2 sequences are ENHRY and SYGVKD. V lost 8 bases, J lost 0 bases, and 10 bases stayed unmatched. The CDR3 nucleotides are TGTGCCATCTCACATCTAAGGGACAGGAGCACAGATACGCAGTATTTT. This sequence encodes CAISHLRDRSTDTQYF.

The rearrangement joins TRBV19 to TRBJ1-2, with D uncertain. The CDR3 is made up of 13 amino acids. Germline-derived CDR1 and CDR2 are LNHDA and SQIVND (reference sequence). Trimming left V 5 bases short and J 2 bases short, with 9 bases between. CDR3: CASSPTINYGYTF. CDR3 coding DNA: TGTGCCAGTAGTCCAACAATAAACTATGGCTACACCTTC.

The rearrangement uses TRBV2 and TRBJ2-1; 7 bases line up with TRBD2. The CDR3 runs to 13 residues. CDR1 and CDR2 from the germline V gene are SNHLY and FYNNEI. V trimming: 8 bases; J trimming: 5 bases; junction bases outside the gene matches: 6. This chain's CDR3 is CASALAENNEQFF. CDR3 DNA sequence: TGTGCCAGCGCGCTAGCGGAAAACAATGAGCAGTTCTTC.

The chain has TRBV4-1 and TRBJ2-3, with D unresolved. The CDR3 contains 14 residues. CDR1 and CDR2 (germline): MGHRA, YSYEKL. V lost 4 bases to trimming and J lost 2 bases, with 10 bases between them. The CDR3 protein is CASSLSVATDTQYF. The DNA of the CDR3 is TGCGCCAGCAGCCTTTCCGTGGCCACAGATACGCAGTATTTT.

Details on this clone: Additional DNA sequences in this sample encode the identical CDR3. The genes are TRBV2 and TRBJ2-4; 11 bases line up with TRBD2. Germline-derived CDR1 and CDR2 are SNHLY and FYNNEI. The V segment lost 6 bases and the J segment 9 bases; nucleotides outside the gene matches: 7. This CDR3 is 14 amino acids long. CDR3 region: CASSVLAGESIQYF. CDR3 DNA: TGTGCCAGCAGCGTACTAGCGGGGGAAAGCATTCAGTACTTC.

Notes on this clone: One end of the junction fails to match germline, which may point to a read error. V is TRBV7-7 and J is TRBJ2-7; 7 nucleotides match TRBD1. CDR1 and CDR2 (germline): SSHAT, FNYEAQ (reference sequence). The CDR3 runs to 14 residues. For the CDR3, the DNA is TGTGCTAGCAGCCTCGAGACAGGGTTCTACGAGCAGTACTTC. Its translation is CASSLETGFYEQYF.